Ten or more counts support the clone carrying this TCR beta chain. The antigen is not known. Individually, TCR cDNA molecules were each labelled with a unique molecular identifier. TCRdb ran MiXCR on the 5' RACE reads and lists one entry per CDR3 protein. The sample includes approximately 9,500 distinct CDR3 sequences, roughly 4.3% of them seen just once. V gave up 2 bases and J gave up 7 bases; unmatched junction bases: 7. CDR3 size: 15 residues. Germline loops: CDR1 MDHEN, CDR2 SYDVKM. Time point reported: sample taken at primary tumor resection. Tumor, nontumor lung or frozen PBMC supplied whole RNA, sequenced without sorting. The data were taken from a study of spatial heterogeneity in lung cancer. Findings and limits, study-wide: Higher tumor mutation counts went along with higher counts of expanded intratumoral alpha and beta TCRs.

The receptor was isolated from a female donor with early-stage non-small cell lung cancer. J is TRBJ1-4 and V is TRBV28; 7 bases fit TRBD1. Sequencing was performed on lung tumor tissue, taken at surgery. CDR3 region: CASSLTGERSEKLFF. DNA for the CDR3: TGTGCCAGCAGTTTAACAGGGGAGCGGAGTGAAAAACTGTTTTTT.